Listed here are 3 T cell receptor beta chains from one sample, sequenced in a study of PD-1 blockade in classical Hodgkin lymphoma. TCRdb's table, derived via immunoSEQ multiplex PCR, lists solely in-frame clones and lacks some. In the table there are roughly 50,000 clones, 90% of which are singletons. Regarding time point: cycle 4 day 1 (C4D1), after 6 weeks of nivolumab. Every single patient, without exception, relapsed after autologous stem cell transplantation, and brentuximab vedotin exposure varied. The sequencing here drew on peripheral blood mononuclear cells (PBMCs), taken before the fourth cycle of nivolumab. All receptors come from a human donor with classical Hodgkin lymphoma.

The chain links TRBV15 to TRBJ2-1; 7 bases agree with TRBD2. Germline CDR1 is LNHNV and CDR2 is YYDKDF (reference sequence). This CDR3 is 15 amino acids long. Trimming removed 8 bases from V and 5 bases from J; junction bases left unmatched: 12. CDR3 loop: CATLDRGSIHNEQFF. In nucleotides, the CDR3 is TGTGCCACCTTAGATCGCGGGAGTATCCACAATGAGCAGTTCTTC. The whole variable domain, remainder taken from reference TRBV15 and TRBJ2-1, is DAMVIQNPRYQVTQFGKPVTLSCSQTLNHNVMYWYQQKSSQAPKLLFHYYDKDFNNEADTPDNFQSRRPNTSFCFLDIRSPGLGDTAMYLCATLDRGSIHNEQFFGPGTRLTVL.

The chain employs TRBV5-1 and TRBJ1-5; D is unresolved. The CDR3 runs 13 residues. The germline gives CDR1 SGHRS, CDR2 YFSETQ. V lost 2 bases to trimming and J lost 3 bases, with 6 bases between them. CDR3 DNA sequence: TGCGCCAGCAGCTTAGGGAACAATCAGCCCCAGCATTTT. It codes for CASSLGNNQPQHF.

The V gene is TRBV7-2, the J gene TRBJ2-2; D possibly uses TRBD1 or TRBD2 (5 bases each). Per germline, CDR1 SGHTA and CDR2 FQGNSA. CDR3 size: 15 residues. Between the trimmed V and J ends, which lost 7 bases and 1 base, there was a span of 13 bases. The CDR3 sequence is CASTTGPQNTGELFF. CDR3 sequence (DNA): TGTGCCAGCACCACGGGACCCCAGAACACCGGGGAGCTGTTTTTT.